The 28 T cell receptor beta chains listed next were all sequenced from one sample in a study of blood T cell repertoires in COVID-19. TCRdb's copy holds only in-frame clones and misses some; the assay was immunoSEQ multiplex PCR. The sample holds approximately 190,000 clones, 84% seen once. Material: peripheral blood. The receptors originated from a man aged 30 to 45 with active or convalescent COVID-19.

This rearrangement joins TRBV18 to TRBJ2-7, with 9 bases aligning to TRBD1. Germline lookup yields CDR1 KGHSH and CDR2 LQKENI. This CDR3 is built from 16 residues. With 6 bases clipped from V and 2 bases from J, the junction kept 11 bases outside the gene matches. CDR3 in amino acids: CASSRAGTGRAYEQYF. For the CDR3, the DNA is TGTGCCAGCTCCCGGGCCGGGACAGGGCGGGCCTACGAGCAGTACTTC.

The chain is built from TRBV24-1 and TRBJ2-1; TRBD2 might be the D (6 bases). V lost 4 bases and J 9 bases, leaving 18 bases between the germline ends. Germline assignment: CDR1 KGHDR and CDR2 SFDVKD. This CDR3 spans 15 amino acids. CDR3 protein: CATSELSRDSGEQFF. The CDR3 DNA reads TGTGCCACCAGTGAACTATCCCGGGACTCCGGTGAGCAGTTCTTC.

At least ten counts were recorded for this clone. This chain uses TRBV4-1 with TRBJ1-3; no firm D call. V dropped 0 bases and J dropped 1 base, with 7 bases sitting between them. The length of the CDR3 is 15 residues. The germline gives CDR1 MGHRA, CDR2 YSYEKL. Here the CDR3 DNA reads TGCGCCAGCAGCCAAGAAACAGCATCTGGAAACACCATATATTTT. Amino acids: CASSQETASGNTIYF.

The V and J genes are TRBV19 and TRBJ2-4; the match to TRBD1 covers 8 bases. With 4 bases clipped from V and 13 bases from J, the junction kept 15 bases outside the gene matches. CDR1 is LNHDA, CDR2 SQIVND, per germline (reference sequence). The CDR3 has 15 residues. CDR3 in amino acids: CASSKANSGQGIQYF. DNA of the CDR3: TGTGCCAGTAGTAAGGCGAATTCCGGACAGGGAATCCAGTACTTC.

The chain couples TRBV10-2 to TRBJ2-7; 9 bases are shared with TRBD2. With V trimmed by 6 bases and J by 3 bases, 6 bases remained unmatched. Germline lookup yields CDR1 WSHSY and CDR2 SAAADI. The CDR3 loop spans 14 amino acids. DNA for the CDR3: TGCGCCAGCAGCGGCGGGAGGGCGGGCTACGAGCAGTACTTC. Its translation: CASSGGRAGYEQYF.

The chain recombines TRBV7-2 with TRBJ2-2; 8 bases are shared with TRBD2. The junction had 15 bases not matched to a gene; V was cut back by 5 bases and J by 7 bases. Per germline, CDR1 SGHTA and CDR2 FQGNSA. The CDR3 sequence is 17 residues long. CDR3 loop: CASSHPASGFSSGELFF. DNA for the CDR3: TGTGCCAGCAGCCACCCTGCTAGCGGGTTTTCGAGCGGGGAGCTGTTTTTT.

The CDR3 region is CASSQTGGITDTQYF. The DNA for the CDR3 is TGTGCCAGCAGCCAGACAGGGGGAATCACAGATACGCAGTATTTT. The chain combines TRBV9 with TRBJ2-3; 9 nucleotides match TRBD1. Germline lookup yields CDR1 SGDLS and CDR2 YYNGEE. This CDR3 has 15 amino acids. Germline trimming cut 4 bases from V and 2 bases from J; bases unmatched to any gene: 5.

The gene calls are TRBV12-5 and TRBJ2-3; 9 bases are a match to TRBD2. J lost 2 bases, V lost 7 bases, and 10 bases had no gene match. The CDR3 has 16 residues. The germline CDR1 and CDR2 sequences are LGHNT and FRNRAP. The CDR3 nucleotides read TGTGCTAGTGCCGAGCTGTTAGCGGGAGTCACAGATACGCAGTATTTT. Translated, it gives CASAELLAGVTDTQYF.

V usage is TRBV7-9 and J usage is TRBJ2-1; 16 bases align to TRBD2. CDR1 is SEHNR and CDR2 is FQNEAQ in the germline V gene (reference sequence). CDR3 size: 18 residues. V gave up 3 bases and J gave up 2 bases; unmatched junction bases: 4. The CDR3 region has the DNA TGTGCCAGCAGCTTTACCGGGACTAGCGGGAGGGCCTACAATGAGCAGTTCTTC. Its translation: CASSFTGTSGRAYNEQFF.

CDR3 bases: TGTGCCAGCTCACCAGCGCCAGGGAGCACAGATACGCAGTATTTT. As protein: CASSPAPGSTDTQYF. The rearrangement joins TRBV18 to TRBJ2-3; the D gene is possibly TRBD1 (5 bases). Looked up from germline, CDR1 is KGHSH and CDR2 is LQKENI. V shed 2 bases and J shed 0 bases, with 9 bases lying between them. The CDR3 is made up of 15 amino acids.

The rearrangement uses TRBV5-4 and TRBJ2-7, with TRBD1 identical over 8 bases. The germline CDR1 and CDR2 sequences are SGHNT and YYREEE (reference sequence). V trimming: 4 bases; J trimming: 4 bases; junction bases outside the gene matches: 7. This CDR3 comprises 14 residues. CDR3 residues: CASSIGQGSYEQYF. The CDR3 DNA sequence: TGTGCCAGCAGCATCGGACAGGGTTCATACGAGCAGTACTTC.

The chain links TRBV24-1 to TRBJ2-5, with 9 bases fitting TRBD2. This CDR3 is 16 amino acids long. J was trimmed by 5 bases and V by 4 bases; bases with no gene match: 10. The germline V gene encodes CDR1 KGHDR and CDR2 SFDVKD. CDR3 sequence reads: CATSDRGLALGETQYF. DNA of the CDR3: TGTGCCACCAGTGACCGGGGACTAGCCCTCGGTGAGACCCAGTACTTC.

The chain carries TRBV7-2 and TRBJ2-1; 8 nucleotides line up with TRBD1. Germline-derived CDR1 and CDR2 are SGHTA and FQGNSA. Trimming took 1 base from V and 7 from J; bases not matched to a gene: 3. This CDR3 region has 14 residues. DNA of the CDR3: TGTGCCAGCAGCTTAGACTGGACAGGGAATGAGCAGTTCTTC. This codes for CASSLDWTGNEQFF.

V and J are TRBV4-1 and TRBJ1-1, with D possibly TRBD1 on 5 matching bases. The length of the CDR3 is 17 residues. Per germline, CDR1 MGHRA and CDR2 YSYEKL. The ends were cut back, 2 bases at V and 0 bases at J, with 16 bases in the middle. The DNA for the CDR3 is TGCGCCAGCAGCCAAAGCAAGGGGCAGGGTTTGAACACTGAAGCTTTCTTT. This codes for CASSQSKGQGLNTEAFF.

This chain connects TRBV9 to TRBJ2-5; no clear D. Trimming removed 4 bases from V and 5 bases from J, with 9 bases in between. Per germline, CDR1 SGDLS and CDR2 YYNGEE. This CDR3 contains 12 residues. As DNA, the CDR3 is TGTGCCAGCAGCCCGCCCGGGGAGACCCAGTACTTC. Its translation is CASSPPGETQYF.

This clone was seen more than once but under ten times. The chain links TRBV28 to TRBJ1-1, with D perhaps matching TRBD1 (5 bases). This CDR3 has 13 amino acids. V lost 5 bases to trimming and J lost 8 bases, with 15 bases between them. CDR1 MDHEN and CDR2 SYDVKM come from the germline V gene. The CDR3 region is CASSQNTGLEAFF. CDR3 DNA: TGTGCCAGCAGTCAGAACACAGGATTGGAAGCTTTCTTT.

V gene TRBV7-2 combines with J gene TRBJ2-7; the D gene is possibly TRBD1 (6 bases). The V gene's germline CDR1 is SGHTA and CDR2 FQGNSA. The CDR3 sequence is 17 residues long. With 5 bases removed from V and 2 bases from J, the gap between germline ends came to 22 bases. Written as DNA, the CDR3 is TGTGCCAGCAGCCCACGACTCACAGGGATTCGGACCTACGAGCAGTACGTC. It is translated as CASSPRLTGIRTYEQYV.

Remarks on this clone: Other DNA sequences in this sample translate to the same CDR3. This rearrangement joins TRBV30 to TRBJ1-6; D uncertain. The V gene's germline CDR1 is GTSNPN and CDR2 SVGIG (reference sequence). The CDR3 contains 13 residues. V was pared by 2 bases and J by 6 bases, with 8 bases between. The CDR3 DNA reads TGTGCCTGGAGTCGGGATTCTAATTCACCCCTCCACTTT. The encoded protein is CAWSRDSNSPLHF.

The rearrangement uses TRBV5-4 and TRBJ1-2, with 7 bases fitting TRBD1. The CDR3 length is 15 residues. J was trimmed by 5 bases and V by 4 bases; bases with no gene match: 11. The germline gives CDR1 SGHNT, CDR2 YYREEE (reference sequence). The CDR3 coding sequence is TGTGCCAGCAGCCCCGACAGGGACAGCGGATATGGCTACACCTTC. This gives the protein CASSPDRDSGYGYTF.

This clone showed up just once. This chain links TRBV5-5 with TRBJ1-6; D call uncertain. The CDR3 extends over 15 amino acids. Germline CDR1 is SGHKS and CDR2 is YYEKEE (reference sequence). The ends were cut back, 4 bases at V and 1 base at J, with 9 bases in the middle. CDR3 coding DNA: TGTGCCAGCAGCGCCCAACAGTCCTATAATTCACCCCTCCACTTT. It translates to CASSAQQSYNSPLHF.

The rearrangement links TRBV6-4 to TRBJ2-3; 15 bases line up with TRBD2. CDR3 size: 15 residues. J lost 3 bases, V lost 7 bases, and 2 bases had no gene match. CDR1 is MRHNA and CDR2 is SNTAGT in the germline V gene. The CDR3 DNA follows: TGTGCCAGCATAGGGACTAGCGGGAGGACAGATACGCAGTATTTT. Its translation: CASIGTSGRTDTQYF.

The chain recombines TRBV9 with TRBJ1-1; TRBD1 aligns across 8 bases. This CDR3 contains 14 residues. The germline gives CDR1 SGDLS, CDR2 YYNGEE. The junction had 4 bases not matched to a gene; V was cut back by 0 bases and J by 6 bases. The CDR3 nucleotides read TGTGCCAGCAGCGTAGGCGTACAGGGGGCTGAAGCTTTCTTT. Translating it yields CASSVGVQGAEAFF.

This chain joins TRBV6-6 and TRBJ2-2; D gene unclear. V lost 6 bases and J lost 2, with 16 bases in between. Germline V gene data show CDR1 as MNHNY and CDR2 as SVGAGI (reference sequence). The CDR3 runs to 16 residues. CDR3 sequence: CASSRTRSINTGELFF. The DNA for the CDR3 is TGTGCCAGCAGCCGAACGCGAAGTATTAACACCGGGGAGCTGTTTTTT.

The V and J genes are TRBV5-4 and TRBJ2-7; D gene unclear. Trimming shortened V by 4 bases and J by 1 base, and 9 bases separated the two germline ends. This CDR3 is built from 13 residues. Germline assignment: CDR1 SGHNT and CDR2 YYREEE (reference sequence). CDR3 in amino acids: CASSPGSSYEQYF. Written as DNA, the CDR3 is TGTGCCAGCAGCCCGGGTTCGTCCTACGAGCAGTACTTC. The variable domain in full, with the rest retrieved from reference TRBV5-4 and TRBJ2-7, is ETGVTQSPTHLIKTRGQQVTLRCSSQSGHNTVSWYQQALGQGPQFIFQYYREEENGRGNFPPRFSGLQFPNYSSELNVNALELDDSALYLCASSPGSSYEQYFGPGTRLTVT.

The V gene is TRBV5-1, the J gene TRBJ1-2; D remains unclear. This CDR3 comprises 13 residues. CDR1 and CDR2 (germline): SGHRS, YFSETQ. With 3 bases removed from V and 3 bases from J, the gap between germline ends came to 9 bases. CDR3: CASSSSGDYGYTF. CDR3 bases: TGCGCCAGCAGCTCTTCCGGGGACTATGGCTACACCTTC.

The chain uses TRBV4-1 and TRBJ2-3, with 9 bases matching TRBD2. After removal of 0 bases from V and 0 bases from J, the junction contained 19 bases not matched to a gene. The CDR3 contains 22 residues. Germline CDR1 and CDR2: MGHRA and YSYEKL. Here the CDR3 reads CASSQEGLGAGGYHRSTDTQYF. The CDR3 DNA sequence: TGCGCCAGCAGCCAAGAGGGCCTGGGAGCGGGAGGCTACCATAGGAGCACAGATACGCAGTATTTT.

V and J are TRBV24-1 and TRBJ1-2; perhaps TRBD1 as D (6 bases). Germline-derived CDR1 and CDR2 are KGHDR and SFDVKD. The germline V and J ends were trimmed by 7 bases and 4 bases, with 15 bases remaining between them. The CDR3 is made up of 14 amino acids. DNA of the CDR3: TGTGCCACCAGAGTAATTGGGACAATCTATGGCTACACCTTC. The encoded protein is CATRVIGTIYGYTF.

This chain joins TRBV11-3 and TRBJ2-4; TRBD2 might be the D (6 bases). V lost 2 bases and J lost 6, with 11 bases in between. CDR1 is SGHNT and CDR2 is YENEEA in the germline V gene. The CDR3 is made up of 14 amino acids. CDR3 DNA sequence: TGTGCCAGCAGCTTACGGGGAGGCGGAAACATTCAGTACTTC. Translating gives CASSLRGGGNIQYF.